Listed below are T cell receptor beta chains from one sample, sequenced in a study of siplizumab effects on memory and regulatory T cells. Method: immunoSEQ multiplex PCR; TCRdb's copy keeps in-frame clones and lacks some. The sample contains 40,000 to 45,000 clones, about 89% of which appear only once. Material: naive CD4+ T cells sorted from blood. The origin of the receptors is a human donor in good health. Both conserved end residues are part of each CDR3. The D gene is left open where the match is weak. The size entry is marked missing in some rows and otherwise reads once, few, many or a size class.

abundance | d_gene | j_gene | v_gene | CDR3aa | CDR3nt
. | . | TRBJ1-1 | TRBV9 | CASSVGGRNTEAFF | TGTGCCAGCAGCGTAGGGGGGAGAAACACTGAAGCTTTCTTT
. | . | TRBJ1-2 | TRBV27 | CASSRQGQGYTF | TGTGCCAGCAGCAGGCAGGGTCAAGGCTACACCTTC
. | TRBD2 | TRBJ2-3 | TRBV7-9 | CASLWASGSTDTQYF | TGTGCCAGCCTCTGGGCTAGCGGGAGCACAGATACGCAGTATTTT
. | TRBD1 | TRBJ1-2 | TRBV28 | CASNPGTVYGYTF | TGTGCCAGCAATCCCGGGACAGTCTATGGCTACACCTTC
. | . | TRBJ2-3 | TRBV12-5 | CASGPPWERDTQYF | TGTGCTAGTGGTCCCCCATGGGAGCGGGATACGCAGTATTTT
. | . | TRBJ2-7 | TRBV6-6 | CASSLGTASSYEQYF | TGTGCCAGCAGTTTGGGGACTGCCAGCTCCTACGAGCAGTACTTC
. | TRBD1 | TRBJ2-2 | TRBV5-6 | CASSSRDRNTGELFF | TGTGCCAGCAGCTCCAGGGACAGAAACACCGGGGAGCTGTTTTTT
. | TRBD1 | TRBJ1-1 | TRBV9 | CASRDRGQLNTEAFF | TGTGCCAGCAGGGACAGGGGGCAGTTGAACACTGAAGCTTTCTTT
. | . | TRBJ2-3 | TRBV18 | CASSPLSGLTTDTQYF | TGTGCCAGCTCACCTCTTTCGGGACTCACCACAGATACGCAGTATTTT
once | TRBD2 | TRBJ2-7 | TRBV19 | CASSIDGLAGGSSYEQYF | TGTGCCAGTAGTATAGATGGCCTAGCGGGAGGATCATCCTACGAGCAGTACTTC
. | . | TRBJ1-1 | TRBV11-1 | CASRPDVDTEAFF | TGTGCCAGCAGACCCGACGTGGACACTGAAGCTTTCTTT
. | . | TRBJ2-3 | TRBV25-1 | CASSESPGGHTQYF | TGTGCCAGCAGTGAATCCCCTGGGGGACATACGCAGTATTTT
. | TRBD2 | TRBJ2-5 | TRBV7-7 | CASSIGLEETQYF | TGTGCCAGCAGCATCGGACTAGAAGAGACCCAGTACTTC
. | . | TRBJ2-3 | TRBV4-2 | CASSRAPAGASTDTQYF | TGTGCCAGCAGCCGAGCCCCCGCAGGAGCTAGCACAGATACGCAGTATTTT
once | . | TRBJ2-7 | TRBV6-1 | CASRPITYEQYF | TGTGCCAGCAGGCCGATAACCTACGAGCAGTACTTC
. | . | TRBJ1-1 | TRBV2 | CASKLNTEAFF | TGTGCCAGCAAACTTAACACTGAAGCTTTCTTT
. | . | TRBJ2-3 | TRBV19 | CASRLGPSVPDTQYF | TGTGCCAGTAGACTTGGACCATCTGTCCCAGATACGCAGTATTTT
. | . | TRBJ2-5 | TRBV4-1 | CASSQQGETQYF | TGCGCCAGCAGCCAACAGGGGGAGACCCAGTACTTC
. | . | TRBJ1-2 | TRBV2 | CATRQVMSPGYTF | TGTGCCACCAGGCAGGTAATGTCCCCTGGCTACACCTTC
. | TRBD1 | TRBJ2-4 | TRBV19 | CASTQDRGRNIQYF | TGTGCCAGTACGCAGGACAGGGGGCGGAACATTCAGTACTTC
. | TRBD2 | TRBJ2-3 | TRBV6-4 | CATTSGPGTDTQYF | TGTGCCACCACTAGCGGACCAGGCACAGATACGCAGTATTTT
. | . | TRBJ2-7 | TRBV5-1 | CASSLEGAGQYF | TGCGCCAGCAGCTTAGAGGGGGCGGGACAGTACTTC
. | . | TRBJ2-2 | TRBV19 | CASTLRGTNTGELFF | TGTGCCAGTACCTTGCGCGGAACGAACACCGGGGAGCTGTTTTTT
once | TRBD2 | TRBJ2-5 | TRBV5-1 | CASSAGTSGDRQYF | TGCGCCAGCAGCGCAGGGACTAGCGGGGACCGCCAGTACTTC
. | . | TRBJ1-5 | TRBV5-6 | CASSPFGQGYHQPQHF | TGTGCCAGCAGCCCCTTTGGGCAGGGTTACCATCAGCCCCAGCATTTT
. | . | TRBJ2-7 | TRBV27 | CASRGGNHEQYF | TGTGCCAGCAGGGGCGGGAACCACGAGCAGTACTTC
. | TRBD1 | TRBJ1-4 | TRBV19 | CASSRQGATNEKLFF | TGTGCCAGTAGTAGACAGGGCGCAACTAATGAAAAACTGTTTTTT
. | . | TRBJ2-1 | TRBV5-3 | CARSPYGLYNEQFF | TGTGCCAGAAGCCCCTACGGGTTATACAATGAGCAGTTCTTC
. | TRBD2 | TRBJ2-1 | TRBV7-9 | CASSLVSGGANEQFF | TGTGCCAGCAGCTTAGTGAGCGGGGGGGCTAATGAGCAGTTCTTC
. | . | TRBJ1-2 | TRBV5-6 | CASSLYNGYTF | TGTGCCAGCAGCTTGTATAATGGCTACACCTTC
few | . | TRBJ2-1 | TRBV9 | CASSVDIPTYNEQFF | TGTGCCAGCAGCGTGGACATCCCAACCTACAATGAGCAGTTCTTC
. | . | TRBJ2-5 | TRBV5-1 | CASSPRLRETQYF | TGCGCCAGCAGCCCCCGACTTCGAGAGACCCAGTACTTC
. | TRBD2 | TRBJ2-1 | TRBV18 | CASSEGLAGGNEQFF | TGTGCCAGCTCAGAAGGACTAGCGGGGGGCAATGAGCAGTTCTTC
. | TRBD2 | TRBJ2-5 | TRBV5-1 | CASSLTSGRLETQYF | TGCGCCAGCAGCTTGACTAGCGGGAGATTGGAGACCCAGTACTTC
. | . | TRBJ2-3 | TRBV4-2 | CASSQQRTDTQYF | TGTGCCAGCAGCCAACAGAGAACGGATACGCAGTATTTT
. | . | TRBJ2-4 | TRBV7-9 | CASTGRREGDIQYF | TGTGCCAGCACCGGTAGGAGGGAGGGGGACATTCAGTACTTC
. | TRBD1 | TRBJ1-4 | TRBV18 | CASSPPRTGGAGANEKLFF | TGTGCCAGCTCACCACCACGGACAGGGGGCGCCGGGGCTAATGAAAAACTGTTTTTT
. | . | TRBJ2-1 | TRBV5-5 | CASSLEGLFYNEQFF | TGTGCCAGCAGCTTGGAAGGACTCTTCTACAATGAGCAGTTCTTC
. | . | TRBJ1-5 | TRBV5-6 | CASSLNNQPQHF | TGTGCCAGCAGCTTGAACAATCAGCCCCAGCATTTT
. | . | TRBJ2-3 | TRBV18 | CASSRAGLSTDTQYF | TGTGCCAGCTCGCGGGCGGGGCTTAGCACGGATACGCAGTATTTT
once | . | TRBJ1-4 | TRBV5-4 | CASSLQGGEKLFF | TGTGCCAGCAGCTTACAGGGTGGTGAAAAACTGTTTTTT
. | . | TRBJ2-1 | TRBV2 | CATRLGSSYNEQFF | TGTGCCACACGCCTCGGGAGCTCCTACAATGAGCAGTTCTTC
. | TRBD1 | TRBJ2-1 | TRBV11-2 | CASVRDRGVNEQFF | TGTGCCAGTGTCCGGGACAGGGGTGTTAATGAGCAGTTCTTC
. | . | TRBJ2-7 | TRBV4-1 | CASSHLQGGQYEQYF | TGCGCCAGCAGCCACTTACAGGGCGGGCAGTACGAGCAGTACTTC
. | . | TRBJ1-3 | TRBV29-1 | CSGGTSGNTIYF | TGCAGCGGTGGGACCTCTGGAAACACCATATATTTT
. | . | TRBJ2-3 | TRBV5-5 | CASSLGATDTQYF | TGTGCCAGCAGCTTGGGAGCCACAGATACGCAGTATTTT
. | . | TRBJ1-1 | TRBV10-3 | CAISISGVRGMNTEAFF | TGTGCCATCAGTATCAGCGGGGTAAGGGGTATGAACACTGAAGCTTTCTTT
. | . | TRBJ1-4 | TRBV25-1 | CASTEAGNEKLFF | TGTGCCAGCACGGAAGCAGGGAATGAAAAACTGTTTTTT
. | TRBD1 | TRBJ1-6 | TRBV6-1 | CASSGTGNSPLHF | TGTGCCAGTTCCGGGACAGGGAATTCACCCCTCCACTTT
. | . | TRBJ1-2 | TRBV6-1 | CASNPFVGEDYGYTF | TGTGCCAGCAACCCTTTCGTAGGGGAAGACTATGGCTACACCTTC